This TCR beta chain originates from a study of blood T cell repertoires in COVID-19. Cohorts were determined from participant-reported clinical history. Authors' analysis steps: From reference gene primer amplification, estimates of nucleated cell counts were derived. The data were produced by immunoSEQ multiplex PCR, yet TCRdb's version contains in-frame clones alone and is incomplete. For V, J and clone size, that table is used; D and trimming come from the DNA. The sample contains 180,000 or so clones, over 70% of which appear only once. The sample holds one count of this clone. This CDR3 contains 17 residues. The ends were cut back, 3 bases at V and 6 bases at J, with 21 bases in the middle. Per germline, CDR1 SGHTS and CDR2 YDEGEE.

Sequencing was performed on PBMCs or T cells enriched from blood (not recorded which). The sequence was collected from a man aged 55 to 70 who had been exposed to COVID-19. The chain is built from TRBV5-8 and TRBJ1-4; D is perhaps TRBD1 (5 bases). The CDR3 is CASSSRPGLPRDEKLFF. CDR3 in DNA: TGTGCCAGCAGCTCCCGCCCGGGACTTCCTCGAGATGAAAAACTGTTTTTT.